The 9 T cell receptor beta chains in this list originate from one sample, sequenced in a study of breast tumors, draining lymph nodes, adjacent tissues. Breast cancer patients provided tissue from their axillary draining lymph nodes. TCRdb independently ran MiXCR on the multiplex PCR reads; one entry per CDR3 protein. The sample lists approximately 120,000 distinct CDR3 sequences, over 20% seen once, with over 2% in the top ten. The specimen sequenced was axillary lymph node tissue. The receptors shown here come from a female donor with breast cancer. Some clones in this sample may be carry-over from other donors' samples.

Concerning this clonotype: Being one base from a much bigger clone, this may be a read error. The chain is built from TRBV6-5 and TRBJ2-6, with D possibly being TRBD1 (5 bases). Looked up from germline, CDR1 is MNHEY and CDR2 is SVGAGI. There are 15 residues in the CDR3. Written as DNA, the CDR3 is TGTGCCGGCAGTCAGGGCTTCTCTGGGGCCAACGTCCTGACTTTC. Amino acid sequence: CAGSQGFSGANVLTF.

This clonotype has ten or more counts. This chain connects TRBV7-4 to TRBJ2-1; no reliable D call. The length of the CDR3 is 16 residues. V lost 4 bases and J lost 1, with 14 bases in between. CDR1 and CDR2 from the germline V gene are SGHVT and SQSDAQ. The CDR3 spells CASSSNLPLSYNEQFF. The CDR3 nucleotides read TGTGCCAGCAGCTCCAATCTCCCTCTGTCCTACAATGAGCAGTTCTTC.

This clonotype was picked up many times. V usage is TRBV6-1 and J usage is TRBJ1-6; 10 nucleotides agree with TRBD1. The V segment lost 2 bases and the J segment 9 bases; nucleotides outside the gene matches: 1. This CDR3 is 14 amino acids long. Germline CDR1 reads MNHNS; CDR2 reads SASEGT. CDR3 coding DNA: TGTGCCAGCAGTGAAAGGACAGGGGGTTCACCCCTCCACTTT. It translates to CASSERTGGSPLHF.

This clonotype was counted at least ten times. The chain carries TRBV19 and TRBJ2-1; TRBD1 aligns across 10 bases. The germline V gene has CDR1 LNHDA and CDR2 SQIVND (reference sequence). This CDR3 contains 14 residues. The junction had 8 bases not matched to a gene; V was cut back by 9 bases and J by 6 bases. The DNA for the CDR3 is TGTGCCAGCACACGGGACAGGGGCCCCAATGAGCAGTTCTTC. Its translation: CASTRDRGPNEQFF.

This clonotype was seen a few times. CDR3 sequence reads: CATDKYNEQFF. In nucleotides, the CDR3 is TGTGCCACCGACAAGTACAATGAGCAGTTCTTC. V gene TRBV25-1 combines with J gene TRBJ2-1; D remains ambiguous. In germline, CDR1 is MGHDK, CDR2 SYGVNS. This CDR3 comprises 11 residues. With 10 bases removed from V and 4 bases from J, the gap between germline ends came to 8 bases.

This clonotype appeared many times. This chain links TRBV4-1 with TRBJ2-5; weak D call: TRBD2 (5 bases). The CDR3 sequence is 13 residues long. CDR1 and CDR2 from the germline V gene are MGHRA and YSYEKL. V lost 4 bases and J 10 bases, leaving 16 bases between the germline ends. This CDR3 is CASSLSLGAGQYF. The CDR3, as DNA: TGCGCCAGCAGCCTATCACTTGGTGCGGGCCAGTACTTC.

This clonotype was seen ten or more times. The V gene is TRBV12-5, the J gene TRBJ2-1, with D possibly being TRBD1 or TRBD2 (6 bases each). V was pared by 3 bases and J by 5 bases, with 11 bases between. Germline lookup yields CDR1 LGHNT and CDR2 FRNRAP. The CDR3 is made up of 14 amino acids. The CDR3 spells CASGFPRGHNEQFF. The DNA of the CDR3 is TGTGCTAGTGGTTTCCCACGGGGGCACAATGAGCAGTTCTTC.

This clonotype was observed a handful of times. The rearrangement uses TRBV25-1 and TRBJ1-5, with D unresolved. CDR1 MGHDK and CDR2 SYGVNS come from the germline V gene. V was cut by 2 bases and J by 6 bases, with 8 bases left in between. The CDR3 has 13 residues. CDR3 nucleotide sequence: TGTGCCAGCAGTGAACAAACCGGTCAGCCCCAGCATTTT. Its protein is CASSEQTGQPQHF.

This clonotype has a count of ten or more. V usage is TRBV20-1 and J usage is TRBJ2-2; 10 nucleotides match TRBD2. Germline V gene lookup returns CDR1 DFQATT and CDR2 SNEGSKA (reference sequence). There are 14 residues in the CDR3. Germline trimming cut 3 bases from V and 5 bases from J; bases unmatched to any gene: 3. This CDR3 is CSASRLAGTGELFF. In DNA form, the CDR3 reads TGCAGTGCTAGCCGACTAGCGGGTACCGGGGAGCTGTTTTTT.